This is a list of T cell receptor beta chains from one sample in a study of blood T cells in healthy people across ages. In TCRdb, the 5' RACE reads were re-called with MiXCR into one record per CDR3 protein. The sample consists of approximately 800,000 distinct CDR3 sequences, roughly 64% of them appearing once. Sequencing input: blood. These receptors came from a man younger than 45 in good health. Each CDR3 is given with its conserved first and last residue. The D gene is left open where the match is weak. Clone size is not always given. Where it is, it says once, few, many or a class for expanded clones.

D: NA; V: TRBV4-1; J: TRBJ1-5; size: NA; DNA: TGCGCCAGCAGCCCCGGGAGTGAGCAGCCCCAGCATTTT; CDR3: CASSPGSEQPQHF
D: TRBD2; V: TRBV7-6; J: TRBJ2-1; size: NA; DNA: TGTGCCAGCAGTCCCACCGGGACTAGCGGCTCCTACAATGAGCAGTTCTTC; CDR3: CASSPTGTSGSYNEQFF
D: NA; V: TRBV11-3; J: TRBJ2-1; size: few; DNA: TGTGCCAGCAGCTTAACCGGGAGCTCAAGGGATGAGCAGTTCTTC; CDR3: CASSLTGSSRDEQFF
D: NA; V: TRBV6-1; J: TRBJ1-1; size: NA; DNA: TGTGCCAGCAATGACGGGATGAGGACTGAAGCTTTCTTT; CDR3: CASNDGMRTEAFF
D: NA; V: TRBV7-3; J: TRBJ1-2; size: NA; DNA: TGTGCCAGCAGCTTGAAATACCGGGACGTGGGCTACACCTTC; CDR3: CASSLKYRDVGYTF
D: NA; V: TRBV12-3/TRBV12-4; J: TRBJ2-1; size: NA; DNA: TGTGCCAGCAGTTTCATGACTTCCTACAATGAGCAGTTCTTC; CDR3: CASSFMTSYNEQFF
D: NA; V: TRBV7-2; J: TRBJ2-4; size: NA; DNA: TGTGCCAGCAGCTTAGCCCAGGGATGGGGGAACATTCAGTACTTC; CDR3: CASSLAQGWGNIQYF
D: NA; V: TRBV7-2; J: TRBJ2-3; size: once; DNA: TGTGCCAGCAGCATTAACGGGCACACAGATACGCAGTATTTT; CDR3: CASSINGHTDTQYF
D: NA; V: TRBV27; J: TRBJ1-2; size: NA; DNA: TGTGCCAGCAAGGGGGATGGGGGCTACACCTTC; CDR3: CASKGDGGYTF
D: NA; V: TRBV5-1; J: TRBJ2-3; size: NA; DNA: TGCGCCAGCAGTCCGACCCCTCCCAGCACAGATACGCAGTATTTT; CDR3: CASSPTPPSTDTQYF
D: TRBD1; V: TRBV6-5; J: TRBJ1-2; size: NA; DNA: TGTGCCAGCAGTTACGCGCGACAGGGGAGCAGCTACACCTTC; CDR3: CASSYARQGSSYTF
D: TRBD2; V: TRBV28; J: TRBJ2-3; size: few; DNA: TGTGCCAGCCGCTCAGGACTAGCGGGTATTGATACGCAGTATTTT; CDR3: CASRSGLAGIDTQYF
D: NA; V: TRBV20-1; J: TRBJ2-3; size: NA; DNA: TGCAGTGTCGACCTCACAGATACGCAGTATTTT; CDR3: CSVDLTDTQYF
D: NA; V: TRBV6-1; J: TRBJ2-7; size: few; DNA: TGTGCCAGCAGGGGGGTCTCCCCGGGCGAGCAGTACTTC; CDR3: CASRGVSPGEQYF
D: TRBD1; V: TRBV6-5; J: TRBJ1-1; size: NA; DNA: TGTGCCAGCATGGGGAACAGGGGGCCGGGGAACACTGAAGCTTTCTTT; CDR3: CASMGNRGPGNTEAFF
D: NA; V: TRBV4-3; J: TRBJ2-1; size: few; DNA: TGCGCCAGCAGCCAAGGGACTACAGGGCCGGTATCCGCGCAGTTCTTC; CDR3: CASSQGTTGPVSAQFF
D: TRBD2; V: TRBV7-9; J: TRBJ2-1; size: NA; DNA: TGTGCCAGCATGACTAGCGGGAGCTCCTACAATGAGCAGTTCTTC; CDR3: CASMTSGSSYNEQFF
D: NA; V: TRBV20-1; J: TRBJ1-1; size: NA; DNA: TGCAGTGCTAGAGATCTCGGGACAAACACTGAAGCTTTCTTT; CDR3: CSARDLGTNTEAFF
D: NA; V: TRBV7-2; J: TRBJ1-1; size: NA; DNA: TGTGCCAGCAGGAGGACGTCCAGCACTGAAGCTTTCTTT; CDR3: CASRRTSSTEAFF
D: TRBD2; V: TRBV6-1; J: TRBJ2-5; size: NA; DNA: TGTGCCAGCAGACTAGGGACTAGCGGGGGTCAAGAGACCCAGTACTTC; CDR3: CASRLGTSGGQETQYF
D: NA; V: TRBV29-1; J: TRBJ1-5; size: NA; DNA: TGCAGCGTTGGATCTAGTAATCAGCCCCAGCATTTT; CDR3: CSVGSSNQPQHF
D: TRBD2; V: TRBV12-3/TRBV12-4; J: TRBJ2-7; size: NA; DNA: TGTGCCAGCACCAGCGGGGGGTCAGCCTACGAGCAGTACTTC; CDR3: CASTSGGSAYEQYF
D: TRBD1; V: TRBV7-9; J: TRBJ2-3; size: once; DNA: TGTGCCAGCAGCTTATTCCGGACAGGGAGCACAGATACGCAGTATTTT; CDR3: CASSLFRTGSTDTQYF
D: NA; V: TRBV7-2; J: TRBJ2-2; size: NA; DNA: TGTGCCAGCAGCTTACTCGTGTCGACCGGGGAGCTGTTTTTT; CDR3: CASSLLVSTGELFF
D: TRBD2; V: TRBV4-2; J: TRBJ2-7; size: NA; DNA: TGTGCCAGCGGCCTGACTAGCGGGAGGTCCTCAAGAGACGAGCAGTACTTC; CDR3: CASGLTSGRSSRDEQYF
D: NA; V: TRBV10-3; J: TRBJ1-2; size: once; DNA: TGTGCCATCGGTGAGTCGATAGGGGCCTCTGGCTACACCTTC; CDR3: CAIGESIGASGYTF
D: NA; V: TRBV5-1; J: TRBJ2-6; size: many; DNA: TGCGCCAGCAGCTCACCGAGTTCGGAGACTTCCTCTGGGGCCAACGTCCTGACTTTC; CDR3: CASSSPSSETSSGANVLTF
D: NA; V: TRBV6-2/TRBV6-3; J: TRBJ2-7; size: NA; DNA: TGTGCCAGCAGTCGGCCGGGAGCTGGCTACGAGCAGTACTTC; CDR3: CASSRPGAGYEQYF
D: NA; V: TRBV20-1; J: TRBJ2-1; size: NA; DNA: TGCAGTGCTGCAGGGGTGAGGGCGGACAATGAGCAGTTCTTC; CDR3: CSAAGVRADNEQFF
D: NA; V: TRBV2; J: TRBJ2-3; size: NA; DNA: TGTGCCAGCAGTACAATTGGGACAATCACAGATACGCAGTATTTT; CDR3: CASSTIGTITDTQYF
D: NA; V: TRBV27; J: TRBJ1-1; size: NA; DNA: TGTGCCAGCAGGCTAAGGGGGAACACTGAAGCTTTCTTT; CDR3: CASRLRGNTEAFF
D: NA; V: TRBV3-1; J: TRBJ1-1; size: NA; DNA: TGTGCCAGCAGCCAAGTCGGCACTGAAGCTTTCTTT; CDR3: CASSQVGTEAFF
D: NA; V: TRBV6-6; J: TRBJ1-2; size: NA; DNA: TGTGCCAGCAGTCATATGGTCCCGGCGGACTCCTATGGCTACACCTTC; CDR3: CASSHMVPADSYGYTF
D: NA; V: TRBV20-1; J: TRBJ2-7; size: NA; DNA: TGCAGTGCTAGATCAGGGTCGGACGAGCAGTACTTC; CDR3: CSARSGSDEQYF
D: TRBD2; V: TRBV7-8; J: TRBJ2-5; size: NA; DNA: TGTGCCAGCAGCCCCCCGAGGAGCGGGGGCCCTCTGGAGCAGTACTTC; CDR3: CASSPPRSGGPLEQYF
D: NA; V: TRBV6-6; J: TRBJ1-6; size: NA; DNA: TGTGCCAGCAGTGCAGTGAGCTCCTATAATTCACCCCTCCACTTT; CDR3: CASSAVSSYNSPLHF
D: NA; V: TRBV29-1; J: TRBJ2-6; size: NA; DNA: TGCAGCGTTTCCGTGCCACCTGGGGCCAACGTCCTGACTTTC; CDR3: CSVSVPPGANVLTF
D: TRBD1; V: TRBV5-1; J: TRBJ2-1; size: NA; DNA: TGCGCCAGCAGCTTGGAGGGACAGGGGGCCCCCGGCAATGAGCAGTTCTTC; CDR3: CASSLEGQGAPGNEQFF
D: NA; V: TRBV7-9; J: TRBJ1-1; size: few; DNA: TGTGCCAGCAGCTTACAAGGCGGGGCTGAAGCTTTCTTT; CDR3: CASSLQGGAEAFF